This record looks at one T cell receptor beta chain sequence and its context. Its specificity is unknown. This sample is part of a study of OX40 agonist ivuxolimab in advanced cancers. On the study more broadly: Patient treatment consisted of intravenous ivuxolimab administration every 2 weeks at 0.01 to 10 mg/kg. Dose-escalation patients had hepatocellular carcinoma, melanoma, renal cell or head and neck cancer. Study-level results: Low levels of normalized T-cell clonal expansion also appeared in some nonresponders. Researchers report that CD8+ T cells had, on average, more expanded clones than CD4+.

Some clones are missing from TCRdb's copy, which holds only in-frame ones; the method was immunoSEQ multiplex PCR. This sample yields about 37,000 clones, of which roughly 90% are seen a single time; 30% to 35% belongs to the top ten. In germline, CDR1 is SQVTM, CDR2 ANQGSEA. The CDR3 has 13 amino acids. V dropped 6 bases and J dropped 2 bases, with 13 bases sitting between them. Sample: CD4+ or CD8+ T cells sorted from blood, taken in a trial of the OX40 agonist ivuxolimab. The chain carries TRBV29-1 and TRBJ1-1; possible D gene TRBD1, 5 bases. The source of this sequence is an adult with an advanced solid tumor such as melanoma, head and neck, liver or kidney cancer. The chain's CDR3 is CSVVGGRNTEAFF. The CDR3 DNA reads TGCAGCGTCGTTGGGGGGAGAAACACTGAAGCTTTCTTT.